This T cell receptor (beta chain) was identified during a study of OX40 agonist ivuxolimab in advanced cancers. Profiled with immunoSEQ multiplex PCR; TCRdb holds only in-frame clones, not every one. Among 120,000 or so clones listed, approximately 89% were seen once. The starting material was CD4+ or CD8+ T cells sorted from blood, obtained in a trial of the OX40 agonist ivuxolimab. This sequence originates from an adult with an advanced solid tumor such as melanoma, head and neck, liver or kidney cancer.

The CDR3 sequence: CASSSRTEAFF. CDR3 coding DNA: TGTGCCAGCAGCTCGAGAACTGAAGCTTTCTTT. V usage is TRBV11-2 and J usage is TRBJ1-1; D gene ambiguous. The CDR3 is 11 residues long. The germline gives CDR1 SGHAT, CDR2 FQNNGV. V lost 4 bases, J lost 5 bases, and 5 bases lay in between.